The entry below describes one T cell receptor (beta chain). The antigen is undetermined. This record belongs to a study of T cell responses to AZD1222 COVID-19 vaccine. Sequencing used immunoSEQ multiplex PCR; TCRdb keeps in-frame clones, though not all of them. The table records approximately 130,000 clones, 80% to 90% of them present only once. Study-level findings and limits: Most donors were white British, females outnumbered males, and clonal diversity was possibly underestimated. Repertoires were obtained only post-peak T cell response. Seropositive at baseline were only a handful of AZD1222 recipients.

V was clipped by 4 bases and J by 7 bases, with 14 bases between them. Germline V gene data show CDR1 as SGHVS and CDR2 as FNYEAQ. The CDR3 sequence is 14 residues long. The chain employs TRBV7-6 and TRBJ2-1, with D uncertain. This specimen consisted of peripheral blood, obtained 28 days after the second AZD1222 dose. This TCR was sampled from an adult who received the AZD1222 COVID-19 vaccine. The CDR3 loop is CASSYETFSNEQFF. The CDR3 DNA reads TGTGCCAGCAGCTATGAGACTTTCAGTAATGAGCAGTTCTTC.